Sequencing of this T cell receptor beta chain was carried out in a study of control samples from healthy donors and cancer patients. Measured with immunoSEQ multiplex PCR; TCRdb has only the in-frame clones, and not every one. This sample yields roughly 160,000 clones, of which just over 95% are seen a single time; approximately 0.97% belongs to the top ten. Germline CDR1 is SGHNT and CDR2 is YYREEE (reference sequence). The CDR3 sequence is 16 residues long. With 0 bases removed from V and 6 bases from J, the gap between germline ends came to 17 bases. The receptor comes from a woman younger than 45 in good health. This sequence joins TRBV5-4 and TRBJ2-3; D uncertain. The specimen was blood. The CDR3 DNA is TGTGCCAGCAGCTTGGCCGGCAGGTCCCTTATTGATACGCAGTATTTT. This translates into CASSLAGRSLIDTQYF.